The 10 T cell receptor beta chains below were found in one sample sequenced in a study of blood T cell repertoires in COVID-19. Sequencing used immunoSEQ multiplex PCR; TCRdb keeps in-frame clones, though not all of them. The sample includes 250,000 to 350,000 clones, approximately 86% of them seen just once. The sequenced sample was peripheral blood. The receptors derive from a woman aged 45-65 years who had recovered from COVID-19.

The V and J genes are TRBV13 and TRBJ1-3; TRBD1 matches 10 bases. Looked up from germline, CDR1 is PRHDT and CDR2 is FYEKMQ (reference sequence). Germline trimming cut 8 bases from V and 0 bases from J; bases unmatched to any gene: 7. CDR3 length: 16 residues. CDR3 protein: CASARQGALSGNTIYF. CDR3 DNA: TGTGCCAGCGCGAGACAGGGGGCCCTCTCTGGAAACACCATATATTTT. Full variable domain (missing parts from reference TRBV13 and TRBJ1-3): AAGVIQSPRHLIKEKRETATLKCYPIPRHDTVYWYQQGPGQDPQFLISFYEKMQSDKGSIPDRFSAQQFSDYHSELNMSSLELGDSALYFCASARQGALSGNTIYFGEGSWLTVV.

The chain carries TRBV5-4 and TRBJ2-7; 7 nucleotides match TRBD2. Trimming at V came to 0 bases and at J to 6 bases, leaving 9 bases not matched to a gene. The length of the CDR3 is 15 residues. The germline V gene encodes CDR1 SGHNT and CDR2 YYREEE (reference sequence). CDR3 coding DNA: TGTGCCAGCAGCTTGGCTAGCGGAGCCGGTCCCGAGCAGTACTTC. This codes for CASSLASGAGPEQYF.

The CDR3 nucleotides read TGCAGCACCCAAGAGGCTAGCGGGAGTGTTGGCTCCTACGAGCAGTACTTC. It codes for CSTQEASGSVGSYEQYF. This chain connects TRBV29-1 to TRBJ2-7, with 10 positions matching TRBD2. The germline gives CDR1 SQVTM, CDR2 ANQGSEA. After removal of 8 bases from V and 0 bases from J, the junction contained 16 bases not matched to a gene. The CDR3 totals 17 residues.

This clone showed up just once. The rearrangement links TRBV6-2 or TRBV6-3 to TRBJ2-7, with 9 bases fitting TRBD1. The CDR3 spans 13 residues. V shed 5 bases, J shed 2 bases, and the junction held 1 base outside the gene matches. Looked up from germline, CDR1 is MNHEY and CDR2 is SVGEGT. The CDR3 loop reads CASSRDRAYEQYF. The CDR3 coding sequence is TGTGCCAGCAGTCGGGACAGGGCCTACGAGCAGTACTTC.

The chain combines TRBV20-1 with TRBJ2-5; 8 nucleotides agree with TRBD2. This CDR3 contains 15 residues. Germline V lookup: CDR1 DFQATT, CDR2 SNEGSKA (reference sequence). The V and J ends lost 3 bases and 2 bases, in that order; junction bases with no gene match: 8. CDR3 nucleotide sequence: TGCAGTGCTAGTGGTGGCGGGGGGCTACAAGAGACCCAGTACTTC. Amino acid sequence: CSASGGGGLQETQYF.

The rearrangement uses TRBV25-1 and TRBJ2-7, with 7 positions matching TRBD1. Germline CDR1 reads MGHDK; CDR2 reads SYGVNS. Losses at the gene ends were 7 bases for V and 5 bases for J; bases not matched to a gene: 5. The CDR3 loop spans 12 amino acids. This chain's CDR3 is CASTPTGDEQYF. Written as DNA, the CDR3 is TGTGCCAGCACTCCTACAGGGGACGAGCAGTACTTC.

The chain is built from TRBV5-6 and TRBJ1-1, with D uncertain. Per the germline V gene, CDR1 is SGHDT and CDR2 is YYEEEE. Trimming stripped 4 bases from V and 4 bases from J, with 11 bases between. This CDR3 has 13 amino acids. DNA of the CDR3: TGTGCCAGCAGCAACACAAGTCCCACTGAAGCTTTCTTT. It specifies CASSNTSPTEAFF.

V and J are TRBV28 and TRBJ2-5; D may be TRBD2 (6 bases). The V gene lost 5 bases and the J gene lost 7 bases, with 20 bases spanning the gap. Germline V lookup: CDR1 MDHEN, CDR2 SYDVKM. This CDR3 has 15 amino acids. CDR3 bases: TGTGCCAGCAGTCAGCTTGTGACGGGGAGGTTGACCCAGTACTTC. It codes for CASSQLVTGRLTQYF.

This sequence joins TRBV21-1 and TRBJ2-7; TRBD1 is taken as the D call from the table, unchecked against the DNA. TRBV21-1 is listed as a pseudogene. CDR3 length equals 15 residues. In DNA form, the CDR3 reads TGTGCCAGCAGTCTAACGTGCGGACAGGGGCGCGAGCAGTACTTC. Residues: CASSLTCGQGREQYF.

The CDR3 reads CASRPSGSKFF. CDR3 bases: TGTGCCAGCCGTCCTAGCGGGAGTAAGTTCTTC. The genes are TRBV7-9 and TRBJ2-1; TRBD2 agrees at 10 bases. The junction had 6 bases not matched to a gene; V was cut back by 8 bases and J by 14 bases. The CDR3 is 11 amino acids. Germline-derived CDR1 and CDR2 are SEHNR and FQNEAQ (reference sequence).